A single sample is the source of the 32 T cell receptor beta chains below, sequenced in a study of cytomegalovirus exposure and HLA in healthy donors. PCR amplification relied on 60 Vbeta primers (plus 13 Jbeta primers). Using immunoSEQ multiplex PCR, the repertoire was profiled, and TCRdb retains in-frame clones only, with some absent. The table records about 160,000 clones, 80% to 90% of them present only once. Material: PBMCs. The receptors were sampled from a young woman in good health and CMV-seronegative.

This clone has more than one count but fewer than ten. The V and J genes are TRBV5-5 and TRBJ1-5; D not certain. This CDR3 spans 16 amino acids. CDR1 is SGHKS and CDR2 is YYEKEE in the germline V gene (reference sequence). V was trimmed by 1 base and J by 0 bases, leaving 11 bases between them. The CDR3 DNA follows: TGTGCCAGCAGCTTGAAGGTGGGAGCTAGCAATCAGCCCCAGCATTTT. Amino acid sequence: CASSLKVGASNQPQHF.

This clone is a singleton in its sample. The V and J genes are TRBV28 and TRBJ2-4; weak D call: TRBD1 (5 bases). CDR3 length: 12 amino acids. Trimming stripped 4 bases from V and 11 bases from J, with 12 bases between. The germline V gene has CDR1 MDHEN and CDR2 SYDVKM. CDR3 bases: TGTGCCAGCAGTTCAGGGAAGGGATTTCAGTACTTC. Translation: CASSSGKGFQYF.

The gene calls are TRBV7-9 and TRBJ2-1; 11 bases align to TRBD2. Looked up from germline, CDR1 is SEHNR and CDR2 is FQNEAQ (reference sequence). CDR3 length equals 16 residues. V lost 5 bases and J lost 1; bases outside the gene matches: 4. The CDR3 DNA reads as TGTGCCAGCAGCCTTAGCGGGGGGGTTTCCTACAATGAGCAGTTCTTC. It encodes CASSLSGGVSYNEQFF.

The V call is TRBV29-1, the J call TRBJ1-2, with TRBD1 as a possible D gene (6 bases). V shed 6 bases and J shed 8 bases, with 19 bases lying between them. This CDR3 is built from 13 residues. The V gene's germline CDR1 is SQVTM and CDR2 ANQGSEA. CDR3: CSVQGGRPMGYTF. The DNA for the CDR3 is TGCAGCGTACAGGGCGGCAGACCTATGGGCTACACCTTC.

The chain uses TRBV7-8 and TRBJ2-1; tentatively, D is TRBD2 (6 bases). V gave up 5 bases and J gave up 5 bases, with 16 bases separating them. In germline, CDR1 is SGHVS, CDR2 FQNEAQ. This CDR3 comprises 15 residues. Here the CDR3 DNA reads TGTGCCAGCAGCCCAATAAGCGGAGGGGACAATGAGCAGTTCTTC. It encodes CASSPISGGDNEQFF.

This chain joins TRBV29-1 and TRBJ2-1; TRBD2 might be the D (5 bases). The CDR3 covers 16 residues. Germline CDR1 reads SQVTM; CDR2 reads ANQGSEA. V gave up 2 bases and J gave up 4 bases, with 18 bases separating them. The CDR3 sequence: CSVELAPGLPYNEQFF. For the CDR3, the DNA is TGCAGCGTTGAATTAGCGCCTGGCCTCCCATACAATGAGCAGTTCTTC.

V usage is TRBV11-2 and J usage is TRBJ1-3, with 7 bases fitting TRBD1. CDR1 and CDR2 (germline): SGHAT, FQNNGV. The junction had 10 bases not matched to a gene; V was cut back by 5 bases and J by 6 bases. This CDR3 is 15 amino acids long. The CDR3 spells CASSTWSDRENTIYF. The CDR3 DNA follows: TGTGCCAGCAGCACTTGGTCCGACAGGGAAAACACCATATATTTT.

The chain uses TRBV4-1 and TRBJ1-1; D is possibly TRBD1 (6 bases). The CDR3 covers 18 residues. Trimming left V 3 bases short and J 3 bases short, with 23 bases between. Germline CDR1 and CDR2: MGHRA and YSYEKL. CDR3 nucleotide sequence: TGCGCCAGCAGCCACCATCAGGGGTTTTTTTCCGGGGACACTGAAGCTTTCTTT. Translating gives CASSHHQGFFSGDTEAFF.

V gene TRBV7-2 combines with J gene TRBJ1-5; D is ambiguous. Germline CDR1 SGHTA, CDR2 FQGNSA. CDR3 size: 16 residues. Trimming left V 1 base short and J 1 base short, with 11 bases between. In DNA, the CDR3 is TGTGCCAGCAGCTTAGATGTACTGTTCAGCAATCAGCCCCAGCATTTT. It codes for CASSLDVLFSNQPQHF.

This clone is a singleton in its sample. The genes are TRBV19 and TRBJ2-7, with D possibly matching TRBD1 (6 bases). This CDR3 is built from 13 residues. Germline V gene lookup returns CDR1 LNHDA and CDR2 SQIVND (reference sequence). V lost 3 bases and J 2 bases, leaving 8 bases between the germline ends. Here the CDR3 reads CASSMDRAYEQYF. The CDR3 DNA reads TGTGCCAGTAGTATGGACAGAGCCTACGAGCAGTACTTC.

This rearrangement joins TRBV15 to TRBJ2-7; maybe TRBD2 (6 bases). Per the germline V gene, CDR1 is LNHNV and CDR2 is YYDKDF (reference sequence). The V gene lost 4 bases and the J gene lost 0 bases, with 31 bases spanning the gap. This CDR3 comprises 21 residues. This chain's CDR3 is CATSTRFSAGPVAESSYEQYF. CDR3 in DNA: TGTGCCACCAGCACGCGGTTCTCGGCGGGGCCAGTAGCGGAAAGCTCCTACGAGCAGTACTTC.

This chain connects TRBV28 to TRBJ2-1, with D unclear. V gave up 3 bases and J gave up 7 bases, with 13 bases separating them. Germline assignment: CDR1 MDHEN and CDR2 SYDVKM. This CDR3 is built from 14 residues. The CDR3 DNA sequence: TGTGCCAGCAGTTTGTCCCTTCCCAGAAATGAGCAGTTCTTC. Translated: CASSLSLPRNEQFF.

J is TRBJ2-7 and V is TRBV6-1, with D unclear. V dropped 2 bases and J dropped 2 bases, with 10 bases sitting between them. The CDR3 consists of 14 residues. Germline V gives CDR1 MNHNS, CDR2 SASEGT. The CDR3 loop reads CASSERESAYEQYF. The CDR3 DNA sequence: TGTGCCAGCAGTGAACGAGAGTCCGCCTACGAGCAGTACTTC.

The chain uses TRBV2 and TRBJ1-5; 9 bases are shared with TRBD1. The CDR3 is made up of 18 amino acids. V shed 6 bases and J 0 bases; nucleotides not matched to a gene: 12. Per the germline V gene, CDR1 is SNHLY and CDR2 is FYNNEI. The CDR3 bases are TGTGCCAGCAGCGGACCCACCGGGACAGGGTATAGCAATCAGCCCCAGCATTTT. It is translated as CASSGPTGTGYSNQPQHF.

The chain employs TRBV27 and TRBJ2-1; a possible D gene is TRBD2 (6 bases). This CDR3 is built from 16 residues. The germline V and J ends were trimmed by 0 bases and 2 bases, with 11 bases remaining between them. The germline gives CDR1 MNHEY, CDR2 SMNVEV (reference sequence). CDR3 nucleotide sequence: TGTGCCAGCAGTTTATCCTGGAGGGAAGCCTACAATGAGCAGTTCTTC. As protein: CASSLSWREAYNEQFF.

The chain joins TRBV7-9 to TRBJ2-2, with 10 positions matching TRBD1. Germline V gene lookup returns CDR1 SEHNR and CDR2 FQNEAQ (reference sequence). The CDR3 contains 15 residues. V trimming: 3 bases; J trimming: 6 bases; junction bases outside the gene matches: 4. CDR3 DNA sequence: TGTGCCAGCAGCTTGAGACAGGGGGCACCCGGGGAGCTGTTTTTT. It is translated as CASSLRQGAPGELFF. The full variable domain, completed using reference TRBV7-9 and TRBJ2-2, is DTGVSQNPRHKITKRGQNVTFRCDPISEHNRLYWYRQTLGQGPEFLTYFQNEAQLEKSRLLSDRFSAERPKGSFSTLEIQRTEQGDSAMYLCASSLRQGAPGELFFGEGSRLTVL.

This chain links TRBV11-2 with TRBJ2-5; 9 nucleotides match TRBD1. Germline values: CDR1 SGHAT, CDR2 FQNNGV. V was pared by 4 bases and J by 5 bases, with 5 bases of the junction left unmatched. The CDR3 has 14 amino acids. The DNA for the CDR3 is TGTGCCAGCAGCTATCAGGACAGGGGCGAGACCCAGTACTTC. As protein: CASSYQDRGETQYF.

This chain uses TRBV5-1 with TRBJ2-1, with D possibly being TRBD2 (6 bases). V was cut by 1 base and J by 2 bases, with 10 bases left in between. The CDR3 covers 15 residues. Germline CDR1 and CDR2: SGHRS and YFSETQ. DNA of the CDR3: TGCGCCAGCAGCTTGACCGGGAGTCCCTACAATGAGCAGTTCTTC. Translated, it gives CASSLTGSPYNEQFF. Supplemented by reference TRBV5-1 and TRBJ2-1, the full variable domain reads KAGVTQTPRYLIKTRGQQVTLSCSPISGHRSVSWYQQTPGQGLQFLFEYFSETQRNKGNFPGRFSGRQFSNSRSEMNVSTLELGDSALYLCASSLTGSPYNEQFFGPGTRLTVL.

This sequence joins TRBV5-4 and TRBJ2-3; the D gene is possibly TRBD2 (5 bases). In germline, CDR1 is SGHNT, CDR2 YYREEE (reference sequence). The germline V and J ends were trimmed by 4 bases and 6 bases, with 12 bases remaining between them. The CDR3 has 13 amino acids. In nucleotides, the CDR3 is TGTGCCAGCAGCCAGGACTGGGAGGATACGCAGTATTTT. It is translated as CASSQDWEDTQYF.

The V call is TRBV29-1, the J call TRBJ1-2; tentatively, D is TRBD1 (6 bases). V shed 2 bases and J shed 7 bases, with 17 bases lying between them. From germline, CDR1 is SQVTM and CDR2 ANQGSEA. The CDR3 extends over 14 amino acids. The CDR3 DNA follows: TGCAGCGTTGAAATGAACCTGGGGGCGGGTGGCTACACCTTC. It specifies CSVEMNLGAGGYTF.

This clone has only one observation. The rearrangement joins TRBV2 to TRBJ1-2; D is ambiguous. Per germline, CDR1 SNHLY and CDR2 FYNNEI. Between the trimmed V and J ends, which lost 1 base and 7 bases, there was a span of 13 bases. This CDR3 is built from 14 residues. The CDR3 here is CASSEGLGSGGYTF. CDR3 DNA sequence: TGTGCCAGCAGTGAAGGTTTAGGTTCAGGTGGCTACACCTTC.

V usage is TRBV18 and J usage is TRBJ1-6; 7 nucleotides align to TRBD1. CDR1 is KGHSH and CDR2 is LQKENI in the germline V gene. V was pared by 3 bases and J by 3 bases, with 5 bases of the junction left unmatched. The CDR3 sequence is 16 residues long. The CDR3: CASSPTTGFYNSPLHF. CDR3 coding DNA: TGTGCCAGCTCACCCACGACAGGGTTCTATAATTCACCCCTCCACTTT.

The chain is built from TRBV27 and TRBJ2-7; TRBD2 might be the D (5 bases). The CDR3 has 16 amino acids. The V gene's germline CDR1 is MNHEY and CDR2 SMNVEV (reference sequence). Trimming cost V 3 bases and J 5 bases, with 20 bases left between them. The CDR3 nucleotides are TGTGCCAGCAGTTTCGCATCAGACATCCTACTAGACGAGCAGTACTTC. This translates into CASSFASDILLDEQYF.

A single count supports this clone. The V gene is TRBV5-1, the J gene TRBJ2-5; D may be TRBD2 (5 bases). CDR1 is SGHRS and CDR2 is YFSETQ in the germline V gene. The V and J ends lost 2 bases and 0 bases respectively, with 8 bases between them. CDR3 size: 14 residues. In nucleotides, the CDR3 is TGCGCCAGCAGCTTTCGCGGGCACCAAGAGACCCAGTACTTC. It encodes CASSFRGHQETQYF.

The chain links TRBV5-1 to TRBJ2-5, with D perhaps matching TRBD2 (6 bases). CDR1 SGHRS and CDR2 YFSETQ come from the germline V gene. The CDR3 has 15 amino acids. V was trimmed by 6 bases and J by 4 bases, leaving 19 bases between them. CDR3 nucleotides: TGCGCCAGCACCCTAATGAGGGGAGGCCGAGAGACCCAGTACTTC. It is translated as CASTLMRGGRETQYF.

The CDR3 DNA sequence: TGTGCCAGCAGGACAGGGTTTGACACTGAAGCTTTCTTT. Protein: CASRTGFDTEAFF. This chain links TRBV2 with TRBJ1-1; 7 bases line up with TRBD1. Germline V gene sequence: CDR1 SNHLY, CDR2 FYNNEI. The CDR3 consists of 13 residues. V trimming: 6 bases; J trimming: 3 bases; junction bases outside the gene matches: 4.

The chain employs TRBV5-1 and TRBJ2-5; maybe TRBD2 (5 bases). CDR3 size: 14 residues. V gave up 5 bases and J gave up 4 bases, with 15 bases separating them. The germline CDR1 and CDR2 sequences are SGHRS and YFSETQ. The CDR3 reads CASRNRGSGETQYF. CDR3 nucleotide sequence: TGCGCCAGCAGAAATAGAGGAAGCGGAGAGACCCAGTACTTC.

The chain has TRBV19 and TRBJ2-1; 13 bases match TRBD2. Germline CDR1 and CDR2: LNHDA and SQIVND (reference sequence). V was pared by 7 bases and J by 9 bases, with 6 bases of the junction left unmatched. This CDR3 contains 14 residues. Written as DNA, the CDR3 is TGTGCCAGTACCGGACTAGCGGGAGTAGTTGAGCAGTTCTTC. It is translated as CASTGLAGVVEQFF. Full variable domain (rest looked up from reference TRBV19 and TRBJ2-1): DGGITQSPKYLFRKEGQNVTLSCEQNLNHDAMYWYRQDPGQGLRLIYYSQIVNDFQKGDIAEGYSVSREKKESFPLTVTSAQKNPTAFYLCASTGLAGVVEQFFGPGTRLTVL.

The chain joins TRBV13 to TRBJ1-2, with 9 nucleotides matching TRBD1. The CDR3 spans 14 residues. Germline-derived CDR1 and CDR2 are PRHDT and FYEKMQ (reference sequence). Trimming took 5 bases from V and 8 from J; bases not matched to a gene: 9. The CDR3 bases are TGTGCCAGCAGCCCGGGACAGGGCGTGGAGGGCTACACCTTC. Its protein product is CASSPGQGVEGYTF.

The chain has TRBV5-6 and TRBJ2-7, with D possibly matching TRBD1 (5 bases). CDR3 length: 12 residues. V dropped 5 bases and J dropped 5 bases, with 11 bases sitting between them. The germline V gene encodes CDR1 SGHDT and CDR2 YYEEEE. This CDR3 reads CASRSGIHEQYF. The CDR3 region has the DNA TGTGCCAGCAGGTCAGGGATTCACGAGCAGTACTTC. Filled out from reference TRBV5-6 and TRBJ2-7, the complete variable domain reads DAGVTQSPTHLIKTRGQQVTLRCSPKSGHDTVSWYQQALGQGPQFIFQYYEEEERQRGNFPDRFSGHQFPNYSSELNVNALLLGDSALYLCASRSGIHEQYFGPGTRLTVT.

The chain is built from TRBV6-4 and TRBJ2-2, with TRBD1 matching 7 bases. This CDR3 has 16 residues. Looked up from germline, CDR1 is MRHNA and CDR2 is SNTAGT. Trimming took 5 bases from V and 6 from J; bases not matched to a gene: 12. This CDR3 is CASSHGRGRIAGELFF. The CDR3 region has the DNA TGTGCCAGCAGTCATGGAAGGGGGCGAATCGCCGGGGAGCTGTTTTTT.

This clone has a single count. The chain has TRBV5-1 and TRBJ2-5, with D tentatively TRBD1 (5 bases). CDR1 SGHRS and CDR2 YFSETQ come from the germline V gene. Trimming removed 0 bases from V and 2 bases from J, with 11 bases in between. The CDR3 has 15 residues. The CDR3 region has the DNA TGCGCCAGCAGCTTGGCTCCAGGGCGGCAAGAGACCCAGTACTTC. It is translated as CASSLAPGRQETQYF.